Following are 17 T cell receptor beta chains from one sample sequenced in a study of blood T cell repertoires in COVID-19. Sequencing used immunoSEQ multiplex PCR; TCRdb keeps in-frame clones, though not all of them. Of about 270,000 clones in the sample, around 90% were seen once. Sequencing was done on a sample of PBMCs or T cells enriched from blood (not recorded which). Receptors were obtained from a man in his forties who had been exposed to COVID-19.

This chain connects TRBV30 to TRBJ1-2; tentatively, D is TRBD1 (6 bases). Looked up from germline, CDR1 is GTSNPN and CDR2 is SVGIG (reference sequence). The ends were cut back, 2 bases at V and 8 bases at J, with 15 bases in the middle. The CDR3 sequence is 13 residues long. CDR3 region: CAWSRQGMGGYTF. The CDR3 DNA reads TGTGCCTGGAGTCGCCAGGGGATGGGGGGCTACACCTTC.

About this clone: Within the sample, other DNA sequences also encode this same CDR3. The chain carries TRBV28 and TRBJ2-7, with D tentatively TRBD1 (5 bases). The germline V gene encodes CDR1 MDHEN and CDR2 SYDVKM. This CDR3 is built from 14 residues. V was clipped by 2 bases and J by 1 base, with 9 bases between them. The CDR3 region has the DNA TGTGCCAGCAGTTTACAGGGATTATCCTACGAGCAGTACTTC. Its translation is CASSLQGLSYEQYF.

This chain joins TRBV5-1 and TRBJ2-5, with 11 bases identical to TRBD2. Germline CDR1 reads SGHRS; CDR2 reads YFSETQ. The CDR3 extends over 16 amino acids. Trimming took 2 bases from V and 5 from J; bases not matched to a gene: 8. CDR3 sequence (DNA): TGCGCCAGCAGCTTCGGGACTAGCGGAACTCGGGAGACCCAGTACTTC. This gives the protein CASSFGTSGTRETQYF.

The chain uses TRBV5-1 and TRBJ1-2; 9 positions agree with TRBD1. The CDR3 length is 15 residues. Trimming at V came to 7 bases and at J to 8 bases, leaving 15 bases not matched to a gene. CDR1 is SGHRS, CDR2 YFSETQ, per germline. Here the CDR3 reads CASSLILGQGQGYTF. The CDR3 nucleotides read TGCGCCAGCTCGCTAATTTTGGGACAGGGCCAGGGCTACACCTTC.

The chain recombines TRBV5-1 with TRBJ1-1, with D possibly matching TRBD1 (5 bases). The V end lost 7 bases, the J end lost 6 bases, and 16 bases lay between the germline ends. Germline CDR1 is SGHRS and CDR2 is YFSETQ. The CDR3 is 13 amino acids. CDR3: CASATLGAPEAFF. Here the CDR3 DNA reads TGCGCCAGCGCTACCTTAGGGGCCCCTGAAGCTTTCTTT.

This clone has only a few counts. V and J are TRBV6-6 and TRBJ1-5; 7 bases agree with TRBD1. Germline V lookup: CDR1 MNHNY, CDR2 SVGAGI (reference sequence). This CDR3 comprises 18 residues. V lost 5 bases to trimming and J lost 4 bases; unmatched junction nucleotides: 17. DNA of the CDR3: TGTGCCAGCAGTCAACGGCAGGGGGTGGTTTTGATAAATCAGCCCCAGCATTTT. This gives the protein CASSQRQGVVLINQPQHF.

The chain carries TRBV7-9 and TRBJ1-5, with D possibly TRBD1 on 5 matching bases. CDR1 and CDR2 (germline): SEHNR, FQNEAQ (reference sequence). There are 13 residues in the CDR3. V shed 3 bases and J shed 4 bases, with 7 bases lying between them. Written as DNA, the CDR3 is TGTGCCAGCAGCTTGACAGATAATCAGCCCCAGCATTTT. Its protein product is CASSLTDNQPQHF.

The rearrangement uses TRBV18 and TRBJ2-7; TRBD2 matches at 8 bases. The V segment lost 2 bases and the J segment 2 bases; nucleotides outside the gene matches: 5. The CDR3 consists of 15 residues. Looked up from germline, CDR1 is KGHSH and CDR2 is LQKENI. In DNA, the CDR3 is TGTGCCAGCTCACCAGGCGGGAGGTTGCCCTACGAGCAGTACTTC. Amino acids: CASSPGGRLPYEQYF.

Concerning this clone: The junction and the germline gene differ at one end; a read error may be behind it. The gene calls are TRBV12-3 or TRBV12-4 and TRBJ2-7; TRBD2 matches 13 bases. The CDR3 is 13 amino acids. This CDR3 is CASSNGLAGEPYF. The CDR3 region has the DNA TGTGCCAGCAGCAACGGACTAGCGGGAGAGCCGTACTTC.

This chain links TRBV7-3 with TRBJ1-1; 8 positions match TRBD1. Per the germline V gene, CDR1 is SGHTA and CDR2 is FQGTGA. The CDR3 loop spans 15 amino acids. V shed 5 bases and J 1 base; nucleotides not matched to a gene: 6. The CDR3 sequence: CASSRTGGRNTEAFF. The CDR3 coding sequence is TGTGCCAGCAGCCGTACAGGGGGGAGGAACACTGAAGCTTTCTTT.

The chain recombines TRBV4-2 with TRBJ2-2, with 7 bases aligning to TRBD2. Looked up from germline, CDR1 is LGHNA and CDR2 is YNFKEQ. The V segment lost 0 bases and the J segment 2 bases; nucleotides outside the gene matches: 3. The CDR3 loop spans 16 amino acids. DNA for the CDR3: TGTGCCAGCAGCCAAGATCTAGCGGAAAACACCGGGGAGCTGTTTTTT. Protein sequence: CASSQDLAENTGELFF.

This clone was observed a handful of times. The chain joins TRBV2 to TRBJ2-1, with a tentative D call TRBD1 (6 bases). The CDR3 covers 14 residues. V was pared by 3 bases and J by 2 bases, with 8 bases between. The germline CDR1 and CDR2 sequences are SNHLY and FYNNEI. The CDR3 nucleotides read TGTGCCAGCAGTGACAGGGGCCCCTACAATGAGCAGTTCTTC. It codes for CASSDRGPYNEQFF.

This clone was picked up a small number of times. The chain has TRBV13 and TRBJ2-3; tentative D call: TRBD1 (6 bases). V shed 2 bases and J shed 10 bases, with 10 bases lying between them. The CDR3 is 12 residues long. Per germline, CDR1 PRHDT and CDR2 FYEKMQ (reference sequence). The DNA of the CDR3 is TGTGCCAGCAGCTTACAGGGGTTGGCGCAGTATTTT. Amino acid sequence: CASSLQGLAQYF.

The rearrangement links TRBV24-1 to TRBJ2-1; 7 bases match TRBD2. CDR3 length: 17 amino acids. Trimming at V came to 2 bases and at J to 3 bases, leaving 9 bases not matched to a gene. Germline CDR1 KGHDR, CDR2 SFDVKD. CDR3 nucleotides: TGTGCCACCAGTGATTCCCGCCGAGGGAGGGGCTACAATGAGCAGTTCTTC. Translating it yields CATSDSRRGRGYNEQFF.

V is TRBV2 and J is TRBJ1-1, with 8 bases aligning to TRBD1. CDR3 size: 17 residues. Per germline, CDR1 SNHLY and CDR2 FYNNEI. After removal of 6 bases from V and 1 base from J, the junction contained 13 bases not matched to a gene. The chain's CDR3 is CASRLYRQGARNTEAFF. In DNA form, the CDR3 reads TGTGCCAGCAGGCTGTATCGGCAGGGGGCGCGGAACACTGAAGCTTTCTTT.

V is TRBV7-2 and J is TRBJ2-7; 8 bases line up with TRBD2. The length of the CDR3 is 15 residues. V lost 4 bases, J lost 3 bases, and 8 bases stayed unmatched. Germline values: CDR1 SGHTA, CDR2 FQGNSA. DNA for the CDR3: TGTGCCAGCAGCTCCGATAGCGGGGAAATCTACGAGCAGTACTTC. It translates to CASSSDSGEIYEQYF.

V usage is TRBV13 and J usage is TRBJ2-1; maybe TRBD2 (6 bases). Germline CDR1 is PRHDT and CDR2 is FYEKMQ (reference sequence). The CDR3 contains 15 residues. Trimming took 4 bases from V and 7 from J, leaving 17 bases between them. The CDR3 here is CASSSTYWRDNEQFF. The CDR3, as DNA: TGTGCCAGCAGCTCCACCTATTGGAGGGATAATGAGCAGTTCTTC.